This T cell receptor (beta chain) was recovered during a study of blood T cell repertoires in COVID-19. Study-level information: From T cells, B-cell-depleted T cells, or PBMCs came the material, which was cDNA or gDNA.

Repertoires were generated with immunoSEQ multiplex PCR, while TCRdb's copy carries only in-frame clones and drops some. The repertoire has approximately 180,000 clones, around 79% of them found once; the top ten carry about 28%. There are 16 residues in the CDR3. V gave up 5 bases and J gave up 8 bases, with 24 bases separating them. The germline V gene encodes CDR1 LGHDT and CDR2 YNNKEL (reference sequence). V and J are TRBV3-1 (or the pseudogene TRBV3-2) and TRBJ1-2; no definite D call. The origin of this receptor is a woman between 70 and 85 years old with acute or convalescent COVID-19. Sequencing used peripheral blood. CDR3 in amino acids: CASSFRGRRERSGYTF. As DNA, the CDR3 is TGTGCCAGCAGCTTCAGAGGGAGGAGGGAGAGGAGCGGCTACACCTTC.